These T cell receptor beta chains were read from a single sample in a study of T cell responses to AZD1222 COVID-19 vaccine. Method: immunoSEQ multiplex PCR; TCRdb's copy keeps in-frame clones and lacks some. The repertoire includes approximately 100,000 clones, about 93% of them detected once, and 5% sits in the top ten. The input for sequencing was peripheral blood, taken on day 0 of AZD1222 vaccination. The receptors come from an adult in good health. Each CDR3 is given with its conserved first and last residue. D genes are given only for firm matches.

15	TRBD1	TRBV3-1/TRBV3-2	CASSPTGGGIGELFF
13	NA	TRBV11-3	CASSHPSSVGYTF
15	TRBD2	TRBV3-1/TRBV3-2	CASSPSGRSADTQYF
14	NA	TRBV10-3	CAIRYPGDGGEQYF
13	TRBD1	TRBV2	CASRRTGPGEQYF
13	TRBD1	TRBV12-3/TRBV12-4	CASGRQGTDTQYF
15	NA	TRBV3-1/TRBV3-2	CASSQDGLAKNIQYF
15	NA	TRBV7-9	CASSLVSGLHNEQFF
14	NA	TRBV11-3	CASNRHQQGNTIYF
14	NA	TRBV6-5	CASRTSSSGNTIYF
17	NA	TRBV14	CASSQDTGPIANYGYTF
14	NA	TRBV4-1	CASSQEGTPEKLFF
14	NA	TRBV6-2/TRBV6-3	CASSYSSASYEQYF
14	TRBD1	TRBV18	CASSDPGQGGGYTF
17	TRBD1	TRBV6-2/TRBV6-3	CASSYGWGQGVNTEAFF
15	NA	TRBV6-2/TRBV6-3	CASSYSRTSTGELFF
15	TRBD1	TRBV19	CASSTGTGNNEKLFF
15	NA	TRBV5-1	CASSSLGSPSETQYF
13	NA	TRBV19	CASSGSGRGTQYF
14	NA	TRBV9	CASSSEGPGAEAFF
15	NA	TRBV5-6	CASSAELSGPYEQYF
14	NA	TRBV7-9	CASSSQGFNYGYTF
15	TRBD1	TRBV6-1	CASSEVGTGGYGYTF
14	NA	TRBV11-1	CASSRAWMNTEAFF
19	TRBD2	TRBV20-1	CSTSRPWRLAGGRTDTQYF
14	NA	TRBV5-1	CASSEEWARETQYF
15	NA	TRBV18	CASSPGVGGNYEQYF
15	NA	TRBV7-3	CASSKSRGSYNEQFF
15	NA	TRBV9	CASSVALTPVNEQFF
11	NA	TRBV20-1	CSARGDYEQYF
15	NA	TRBV19	CASSKDSHSNQPQHF
17	NA	TRBV7-2	CASSLASPGSYTGELFF
13	NA	TRBV6-2/TRBV6-3	CASSDPPSYEQYF
15	TRBD2	TRBV7-9	CASSLDAGGHNEQFF
15	NA	TRBV18	CASSPAIDSNQPQHF
12	NA	TRBV5-5	CASSFLDTEAFF
15	TRBD2	TRBV28	CASSLFSGRTDTQYF
12	TRBD1	TRBV2	CASRGQTDTQYF
16	NA	TRBV4-3	CASSQGDSRSYNEQFF
13	TRBD1	TRBV6-5	CATWDRQNTEAFF
14	NA	TRBV2	CASSERGGTGELFF